This T cell receptor beta chain was profiled in a study of blood T cell repertoires in COVID-19 (dated by TCRdb to 2019 to 2021). Study-wide context: Collaborator samples came from the United States, Italy and Spain and covered acute and convalescent phases of COVID-19. The material from the prospective study consisted of cDNA or gDNA derived from T cells, B-cell-depleted T cells, or PBMCs. Deeply sampled blood TCRbeta repertoires from subjects exposed to, actively infected with, or recovered from COVID-19 were included in the dataset. A freely available public database, intended as a resource for researchers studying the immune response to SARS-CoV-2, is where the repertoires were released. The samples were drawn from two sources: the first 160 participants of the ongoing ImmuneRACE study, and 950 to 1,500 subjects contributed by 6 global collaborators. Nearly every sample came with metadata listing a de-identified subject ID, COVID-19 status, age in years and sex. Where available, HLA class I and class II types were taken from metadata supplied by the sample provider and were not determined by assay-based typing.

Paper-wide results and their limitations: The amount of clinical and demographic metadata varied by source and participant and was provided uncurated.

TCRbeta CDR3 regions were amplified from genomic DNA using the immunoSEQ Assay, a bias-controlled multiplex PCR. Turning to the authors' computational methods: The number of nucleated cells in each sample was estimated from the amplification of reference gene primers within the assay. To quantify the absolute abundance of each unique TCRbeta CDR3 rearrangement, sequence reads were collapsed and filtered. For each sample, productive Simpson clonality was calculated as the square root of Simpson's diversity index across productive rearrangements. TCRdb took over this immuneACCESS table, retaining in-frame rearrangements with V and J assigned. Such tables are incomplete; in checked studies, under half of the missing clones stem from an unresolved V gene, and the remainder is unexplained. That table furnishes V, J and clone size, whereas the DNA furnished D and trimming. Recorded for this sample are around 250,000 clones; roughly four fifths of them occurred a single time. The ten largest account for about 15% of the sample.

Participants in the prospective study were enrolled through a virtual design, were aged about 18 to 90 years, and lived in 24 United States geographic areas. In the prospective study, participants were assigned to cohorts based on the clinical history participants reported in a screening survey and a study questionnaire. Recovered participants in ImmuneRACE Cohort 3 were defined by two consecutive negative NP/OP PCR tests, clearance by a healthcare professional, or resolution of symptoms. In the prospective study, mobile phlebotomists collected whole blood, serum and a nasopharyngeal or oropharyngeal swab from each participant. Prospective study participants could optionally give additional blood draws and questionnaires over an approximately two-month period. Prospective study blood samples were shipped either frozen or at room temperature before DNA extraction. CDR1 and CDR2, per the germline V gene, are MNHEY and SVGAGI. V is cut by 6 bases and J by 4 bases, and the space between the germline ends is 10 bases. The CDR3 has 13 amino acids, counting the end cysteine and phenylalanine. Only the CDR3 part of the read is kept: 39 bases, read in frame from the first base.

Regarding this clone: This clone's antigen is unknown. The input lacks base qualities; no much larger clone sits a single base away.

The V and J segments used are TRBV6-5 and TRBJ1-3, with TRBD1 tentatively as D gene (5 bases match). The receptor comes from a middle-aged man who had recovered from COVID-19. The specimen was PBMCs or T cells enriched from blood (not recorded which). The CDR3 reads as follows: CASSRTSGNTIYF. The nucleotide sequence is given as TGTGCCAGCAGCAGGACATCGGGAAACACCATATATTTT.